This record covers a single T cell receptor beta chain. The record originates from a study of blood T cell repertoires in COVID-19. Study overall: Both acute and convalescent COVID-19 samples were obtained from the United States, Italy and Spain.

Original analysis: Reference gene primer amplification gave nucleated cell count estimates. Measured with immunoSEQ multiplex PCR; TCRdb has only the in-frame clones, and not every one. D and trimming were read from the DNA, whereas the V and J calls and clone size are those reported in that table. The repertoire holds 200,000 to 250,000 clones, roughly four fifths seen once, with less than 7.5% in the top ten. Germline trimming cut 6 bases from V and 6 bases from J; bases unmatched to any gene: 7. Germline loops: CDR1 LNHDA, CDR2 SQIVND (reference sequence). The CDR3 is made up of 14 amino acids. The specimen sequenced was peripheral blood. The sequence was obtained from a woman aged 50 to 65 with acute or convalescent COVID-19. J is TRBJ2-3 and V is TRBV19; 9 nucleotides align to TRBD1. The DNA of the CDR3 is TGTGCCAGTAGGAACAGGGGGCGTCGGGATACGCAGTATTTT. Amino acids: CASRNRGRRDTQYF. Supplemented by reference TRBV19 and TRBJ2-3, the full variable domain reads DGGITQSPKYLFRKEGQNVTLSCEQNLNHDAMYWYRQDPGQGLRLIYYSQIVNDFQKGDIAEGYSVSREKKESFPLTVTSAQKNPTAFYLCASRNRGRRDTQYFGPGTRLTVL.